The entry below gives a single TCR beta chain sequence along with its context. This receptor's antigen is unknown. No qualities accompany the bases; no much larger clone lies one base away. Collaborating institutions collected whole blood in K2EDTA tubes following their own protocols. For TCRbeta analysis, collaborators shipped samples as frozen whole blood, isolated PBMCs, or DNA extracted from either of those sample types. Measured from the cysteine to the phenylalanine, the CDR3 is 15 residues long. Of the read, only the CDR3 DNA is kept; its 45 bases are in frame from base 1. CDR1 is given as MNHEY and CDR2 as SVGEGT, both from the germline V gene. Trimming removed 6 bases from V and 3 bases from J, leaving 18 bases between the germline ends. TCRbeta CDR3 regions were amplified from genomic DNA by means of the immunoSEQ Assay, a bias-controlled multiplex PCR. Turning to the authors' computational methods: Nucleated cell counts per sample were estimated from amplification of reference gene primers within the assay. To quantify the absolute abundance of each unique TCRbeta CDR3 rearrangement, sequence reads were collapsed and filtered. For each sample, productive Simpson clonality was calculated as the square root of Simpson's diversity index across productive rearrangements. The immuneACCESS repertoire file appears here via TCRdb, limited to in-frame rearrangements. These files lack a portion of the clones; in checked studies, under half of the deficit traces to unresolved V genes, and the cause of the others is not known. V, J and clone size were drawn from that table, and D and trimming were deduced from the DNA. This sample comprises over 100,000 clones, over 60% of them detected only once. The ten largest account for more than 4% of the sample.

This entry comes from a study of blood T cell repertoires in COVID-19 (dated by TCRdb to 2018 to 2020). At the level of the whole study: Collaborator samples came from the United States, Italy and Spain and covered acute and convalescent phases of COVID-19. The prospective study material was composed of cDNA or gDNA derived from T cells, B-cell-depleted T cells, or PBMCs. Deeply sampled blood TCRbeta repertoires from subjects exposed to, actively infected with, or recovered from COVID-19 were included in the dataset. The repertoires were released in a freely available public database intended as a resource for research on the immune response to SARS-CoV-2. The samples were drawn from the first 160 participants of the ongoing ImmuneRACE study and from 950 to 1,500 subjects provided by 6 global collaborators. The sample metadata nearly always contained a de-identified subject ID, COVID-19 status, age in years and sex. HLA class I and class II types, where available, came from metadata supplied by the sample provider rather than from assay-based typing.

The paper as a whole reports these results and caveats: Clinical and demographic metadata were provided uncurated, with the amount varying by source and participant.

The chain uses TRBV6-2 or TRBV6-3 and TRBJ2-7, with the D gene uncertain. This sequence originates from a human donor in a cohort sampled during active or convalescent COVID-19. The sequencing input was peripheral blood. The CDR3 reads CASSLSSVGSYEQYF. The DNA sequence follows: TGTGCCAGCAGCCTTAGCAGCGTCGGTAGCTACGAGCAGTACTTC.